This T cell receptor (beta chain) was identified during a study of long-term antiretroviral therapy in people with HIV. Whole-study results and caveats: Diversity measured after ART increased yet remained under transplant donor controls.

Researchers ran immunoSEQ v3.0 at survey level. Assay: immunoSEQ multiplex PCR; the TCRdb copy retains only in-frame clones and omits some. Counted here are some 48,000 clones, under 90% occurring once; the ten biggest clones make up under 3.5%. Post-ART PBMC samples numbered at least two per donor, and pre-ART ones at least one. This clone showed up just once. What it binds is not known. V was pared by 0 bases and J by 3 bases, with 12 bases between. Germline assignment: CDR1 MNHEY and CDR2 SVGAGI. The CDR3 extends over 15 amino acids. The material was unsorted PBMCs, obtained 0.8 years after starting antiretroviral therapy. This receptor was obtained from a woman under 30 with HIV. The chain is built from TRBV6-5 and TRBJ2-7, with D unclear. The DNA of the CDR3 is TGTGCCAGCAGTTACTCGAGTGGGGAAGGCTACGAGCAGTACTTC. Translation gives CASSYSSGEGYEQYF.